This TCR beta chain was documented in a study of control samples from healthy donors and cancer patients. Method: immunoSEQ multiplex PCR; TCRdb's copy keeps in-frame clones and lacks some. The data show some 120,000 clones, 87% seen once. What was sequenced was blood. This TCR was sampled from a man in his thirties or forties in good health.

The CDR3 region is CASGDWGNQPQHF. CDR3 nucleotides: TGTGCCTCAGGGGATTGGGGAAATCAGCCCCAGCATTTT. This chain links TRBV19 with TRBJ1-5, with TRBD1 as a possible D gene (6 bases). Germline V gene data show CDR1 as LNHDA and CDR2 as SQIVND (reference sequence). CDR3 size: 13 residues. The germline V and J ends were trimmed by 11 bases and 4 bases, with 15 bases remaining between them. Full variable domain (remainder filled in from reference TRBV19 and TRBJ1-5): DGGITQSPKYLFRKEGQNVTLSCEQNLNHDAMYWYRQDPGQGLRLIYYSQIVNDFQKGDIAEGYSVSREKKESFPLTVTSAQKNPTAFYLCASGDWGNQPQHFGDGTRLSIL.